This entry lists 29 T cell receptor beta chains sequenced from one sample in a study of cytomegalovirus exposure and HLA in healthy donors. Primers: 60 Vbeta forward and 13 Jbeta reverse. Sequenced by immunoSEQ multiplex PCR; TCRdb stores in-frame clones only, minus some. This repertoire includes more than 200,000 clones. Sequenced material: PBMCs. The receptors stem from a woman in her 30s in good health and CMV-seropositive.

This sequence joins TRBV5-1 and TRBJ1-2; 7 bases match TRBD1. CDR3 length: 14 amino acids. The germline gives CDR1 SGHRS, CDR2 YFSETQ. Trimming took 7 bases from V and 3 from J; bases not matched to a gene: 9. CDR3 bases: TGCGCCAGCTCCCCTGGACAGGCACACTATGGCTACACCTTC. Protein: CASSPGQAHYGYTF.

The V and J genes are TRBV18 and TRBJ1-5; D uncertain. Trimming stripped 4 bases from V and 7 bases from J, with 8 bases between. Germline lookup yields CDR1 KGHSH and CDR2 LQKENI. The CDR3 sequence is 12 residues long. This CDR3 reads CASSRPPQPQHF. In DNA form, the CDR3 reads TGTGCCAGCTCACGTCCCCCACAGCCCCAGCATTTT.

This chain uses TRBV6-5 with TRBJ2-5, with 11 bases aligning to TRBD2. This CDR3 is built from 15 residues. Germline V CDR1 and CDR2: MNHEY, SVGAGI. The V gene end was trimmed by 8 bases and the J gene end by 3 bases; junction bases not matched to a gene: 8. The CDR3 here is CASGPQLAGEETQYF. CDR3 nucleotide sequence: TGTGCCAGCGGGCCTCAACTAGCGGGGGAAGAGACCCAGTACTTC.

The gene calls are TRBV2 and TRBJ2-3, with a tentative D call TRBD1 (5 bases). Germline assignment: CDR1 SNHLY and CDR2 FYNNEI. V lost 5 bases and J lost 2, with 17 bases in between. The CDR3 loop spans 16 amino acids. CDR3 in DNA: TGTGCCAGCAGTCTACAGGAGCAACCTCCCACAGATACGCAGTATTTT. Amino acid sequence: CASSLQEQPPTDTQYF.

The chain combines TRBV6-5 with TRBJ2-7, with no clear D. The CDR3 loop spans 12 amino acids. Germline-derived CDR1 and CDR2 are MNHEY and SVGAGI. V was pared by 3 bases and J by 6 bases, with 9 bases between. CDR3 bases: TGTGCCAGCAGTTATGGCCTTGGCGAGCAGTACTTC. Translated, it gives CASSYGLGEQYF.

This rearrangement joins TRBV27 to TRBJ1-2; 10 positions agree with TRBD1. The CDR3 is 15 amino acids. Trimming removed 5 bases from V and 2 bases from J; junction bases left unmatched: 5. CDR1 and CDR2 (germline): MNHEY, SMNVEV (reference sequence). CDR3: CASSPRQGANYGYTF. In DNA form, the CDR3 reads TGTGCCAGCAGTCCGCGACAGGGGGCCAACTATGGCTACACCTTC.

The chain carries TRBV19 and TRBJ1-2; TRBD1 agrees at 7 bases. V shed 5 bases and J 5 bases; nucleotides not matched to a gene: 11. Germline CDR1 LNHDA, CDR2 SQIVND (reference sequence). This CDR3 contains 15 residues. This chain's CDR3 is CASSASTQGPYGYTF. In DNA, the CDR3 is TGTGCCAGTAGTGCATCCACACAGGGGCCTTATGGCTACACCTTC.

This chain uses TRBV5-5 with TRBJ2-5, with a possible D match to TRBD1 (6 bases). The J call may be faulty, since TRBJ2-7 better matches the DNA end. The germline CDR1 and CDR2 sequences are SGHKS and YYEKEE (reference sequence). This CDR3 has 13 residues. CDR3 bases: TGTGCCAGCAGCTTGCGACAGGCAGACGAGCAGTACTTC. Amino acid sequence: CASSLRQADEQYF.

This chain joins TRBV27 and TRBJ2-7, with 9 bases aligning to TRBD1. Per the germline V gene, CDR1 is MNHEY and CDR2 is SMNVEV (reference sequence). V gave up 7 bases and J gave up 2 bases; unmatched junction bases: 6. The CDR3 contains 14 residues. The CDR3 nucleotides read TGTGCCAGCACCGGGACAGGGAGTACCTACGAGCAGTACTTC. Its protein product is CASTGTGSTYEQYF.

This chain joins TRBV30 and TRBJ1-2; possible D gene TRBD1, 5 bases. The V and J ends lost 8 bases and 7 bases respectively, with 20 bases between them. This CDR3 has 13 residues. Germline V lookup: CDR1 GTSNPN, CDR2 SVGIG (reference sequence). The CDR3, as DNA: TGTGCCCGAAGGTCCGGGGGAAGTAGTGGCTACACCTTC. Translating it yields CARRSGGSSGYTF. Full variable domain (rest looked up from reference TRBV30 and TRBJ1-2): SQTIHQWPATLVQPVGSPLSLECTVEGTSNPNLYWYRQAAGRGLQLLFYSVGIGQISSEVPQNLSASRPQDRQFILSSKKLLLSDSGFYLCARRSGGSSGYTFGSGTRLTVV.

This chain connects TRBV19 to TRBJ1-1; 9 bases are shared with TRBD1. V lost 6 bases to trimming and J lost 0 bases; unmatched junction nucleotides: 2. The germline V gene has CDR1 LNHDA and CDR2 SQIVND (reference sequence). The CDR3 runs 14 residues. DNA for the CDR3: TGTGCCAGTAGGAGACAGGGGGTGAACACTGAAGCTTTCTTT. Translation gives CASRRQGVNTEAFF. Drawing the rest from reference TRBV19 and TRBJ1-1, the complete variable domain is DGGITQSPKYLFRKEGQNVTLSCEQNLNHDAMYWYRQDPGQGLRLIYYSQIVNDFQKGDIAEGYSVSREKKESFPLTVTSAQKNPTAFYLCASRRQGVNTEAFFGQGTRLTVV.

The chain joins TRBV5-1 to TRBJ2-1; a possible D gene is TRBD1 (6 bases). Deletions cut 4 bases from V and 2 bases from J, with 10 bases between. The CDR3 is 14 amino acids. Per germline, CDR1 SGHRS and CDR2 YFSETQ. In nucleotides, the CDR3 is TGCGCCAGCAGCCGCGAGGGGGCCTACAATGAGCAGTTCTTC. As protein: CASSREGAYNEQFF.

The gene calls are TRBV2 and TRBJ1-5; 8 bases are a match to TRBD1. Germline trimming cut 8 bases from V and 1 base from J; bases unmatched to any gene: 10. The germline V gene has CDR1 SNHLY and CDR2 FYNNEI. This CDR3 has 16 amino acids. This CDR3 is CASVGQGAESNQPQHF. The CDR3 region has the DNA TGTGCCAGCGTAGGCCAGGGGGCCGAGAGCAATCAGCCCCAGCATTTT.

With respect to this clone: No DNA is shown, since the ends of the CDR3 on it are uncertain; the CDR3 is the one TCRdb lists. The chain employs TRBV10-3 and TRBJ2-5; TRBD1, as called in the table, went unchecked against the DNA. The germline gives CDR1 ENHRY, CDR2 SYGVKD. The CDR3 adds up to 14 amino acids, both ends counted. CDR3 residues: CAISSGQGADEQYF.

This rearrangement joins TRBV5-8 to TRBJ1-4; D is undetermined. The CDR3 covers 17 residues. The germline gives CDR1 SGHTS, CDR2 YDEGEE. V lost 4 bases and J lost 0, with 16 bases in between. The CDR3 DNA is TGTGCCAGCAGCCCCGCCCGGGTACTTGCAACTAATGAAAAACTGTTTTTT. Translating gives CASSPARVLATNEKLFF.

V is TRBV29-1 and J is TRBJ2-3, with D possibly being TRBD2 (5 bases). Looked up from germline, CDR1 is SQVTM and CDR2 is ANQGSEA. This CDR3 has 14 amino acids. Trimming pared 5 bases from V and 4 bases from J, leaving 16 bases between. The CDR3 is CSVRRPGSPDTQYF. In DNA form, the CDR3 reads TGCAGCGTTCGAAGACCGGGGAGCCCAGATACGCAGTATTTT.

The V gene is TRBV27, the J gene TRBJ2-7; 11 positions agree with TRBD2. The V and J ends lost 6 bases and 5 bases, in that order; junction bases with no gene match: 9. This CDR3 spans 15 amino acids. Germline CDR1 reads MNHEY; CDR2 reads SMNVEV (reference sequence). For the CDR3, the DNA is TGTGCCAGCAGCCCCAGTCTAGCGGGAGGCAACGAGCAGTACTTC. Protein: CASSPSLAGGNEQYF.

This chain connects TRBV10-1 to TRBJ2-7; D might be TRBD1 (7 bases). The CDR3 is 13 residues long. Germline CDR1 reads WNHNN; CDR2 reads SYGVQD (reference sequence). V lost 9 bases and J lost 1, with 13 bases in between. CDR3 bases: TGCGCCAGAAAGACAGGGACTTCCTACGAGCAGTACTTC. Its translation is CARKTGTSYEQYF.

This sequence joins TRBV29-1 and TRBJ1-2; no clear D gene. Germline-derived CDR1 and CDR2 are SQVTM and ANQGSEA. V lost 7 bases, J lost 8 bases, and 17 bases lay in between. The CDR3 totals 12 residues. The CDR3 reads CSGMFGRGGYTF. In DNA, the CDR3 is TGCAGCGGTATGTTCGGCCGAGGAGGCTACACCTTC.

This sequence joins TRBV7-2 and TRBJ2-7; D perhaps matches TRBD2 (5 bases). V gave up 1 base and J gave up 9 bases, with 13 bases separating them. The CDR3 is 13 residues long. The germline CDR1 and CDR2 sequences are SGHTA and FQGNSA. The CDR3 DNA sequence: TGTGCCAGCAGCTTAGAGGGAGCCGGGGTGCAGTACTTC. This codes for CASSLEGAGVQYF.

The chain combines TRBV11-2 with TRBJ1-1, with D hard to call. The germline V gene has CDR1 SGHAT and CDR2 FQNNGV. V was clipped by 1 base and J by 1 base, with 4 bases between them. This CDR3 comprises 13 residues. This chain's CDR3 is CASSLVRNTEAFF. The CDR3 DNA follows: TGTGCCAGCAGCTTAGTGCGGAACACTGAAGCTTTCTTT.

The chain carries TRBV19 and TRBJ2-2; 7 bases are shared with TRBD1. CDR1 is LNHDA, CDR2 SQIVND, per germline (reference sequence). V was clipped by 6 bases and J by 0 bases; unmatched bases: 4. The CDR3 runs to 15 residues. The CDR3 spells CASRRDSPNTGELFF. CDR3 in DNA: TGTGCCAGTAGACGGGACAGCCCGAACACCGGGGAGCTGTTTTTT.

The chain recombines TRBV7-9 with TRBJ1-1; 8 bases are shared with TRBD1. The CDR3 has 15 amino acids. The V and J ends lost 5 bases and 1 base, in that order; junction bases with no gene match: 6. Germline values: CDR1 SEHNR, CDR2 FQNEAQ (reference sequence). CDR3 coding DNA: TGTGCCAGCAGCGACCCAGGGGGCCGGAACACTGAAGCTTTCTTT. As protein: CASSDPGGRNTEAFF.

The V call is TRBV6-1, the J call TRBJ1-6, with TRBD1 as a possible D gene (5 bases). Germline values: CDR1 MNHNS, CDR2 SASEGT. The V and J ends lost 1 base and 10 bases respectively, with 17 bases between them. The CDR3 extends over 16 amino acids. CDR3 coding DNA: TGTGCCAGCAGTGAAGTCTTAGGGGTAACTCAATCACCCCTCCACTTT. Protein: CASSEVLGVTQSPLHF.

J is TRBJ2-7 and V is TRBV30; D uncertain. This CDR3 contains 13 residues. Trimming shortened V by 2 bases and J by 4 bases, and 12 bases separated the two germline ends. Germline V gene data show CDR1 as GTSNPN and CDR2 as SVGIG (reference sequence). The CDR3 sequence: CAWSLKATYEQYF. DNA for the CDR3: TGTGCCTGGAGTCTAAAGGCGACTTACGAGCAGTACTTC.

J is TRBJ2-7 and V is TRBV9; 8 nucleotides line up with TRBD2. The CDR3 has 15 residues. The J segment lost 0 bases and the V segment lost 0 bases, leaving 2 bases of the junction unmatched. Germline V gene sequence: CDR1 SGDLS, CDR2 YYNGEE. The CDR3 reads CASSVGLAGSYEQYF. As DNA, the CDR3 is TGTGCCAGCAGCGTAGGCCTAGCGGGCTCCTACGAGCAGTACTTC.

The chain joins TRBV7-9 to TRBJ2-3; 7 positions agree with TRBD2. CDR1 and CDR2 from the germline V gene are SEHNR and FQNEAQ (reference sequence). The CDR3 spans 14 residues. J gave up 1 base and V 6 bases, and 4 bases lay outside the gene matches. The DNA for the CDR3 is TGTGCCAGCAGGGCTAGCGGACGCACAGATACGCAGTATTTT. It encodes CASRASGRTDTQYF.

The rearrangement uses TRBV11-2 and TRBJ1-2; possible D gene TRBD1, 5 bases. This CDR3 has 14 amino acids. Germline values: CDR1 SGHAT, CDR2 FQNNGV. Trimming left V 5 bases short and J 3 bases short, with 13 bases between. The CDR3 spells CASSLGQDHYGYTF. CDR3 nucleotides: TGTGCCAGCAGCCTCGGACAAGACCACTATGGCTACACCTTC.

The J gene is TRBJ1-2, the V gene TRBV6-5, with TRBD1 as a possible D gene (6 bases). Germline CDR1 is MNHEY and CDR2 is SVGAGI. Trimming took off 10 bases at V and 7 bases at J, with 22 bases between the two ends. The CDR3 covers 14 residues. In DNA form, the CDR3 reads TGTGCCACCAGGGCGGGGGGGCGTACTCGTGGCTACACCTTC. Translated, it gives CATRAGGRTRGYTF.